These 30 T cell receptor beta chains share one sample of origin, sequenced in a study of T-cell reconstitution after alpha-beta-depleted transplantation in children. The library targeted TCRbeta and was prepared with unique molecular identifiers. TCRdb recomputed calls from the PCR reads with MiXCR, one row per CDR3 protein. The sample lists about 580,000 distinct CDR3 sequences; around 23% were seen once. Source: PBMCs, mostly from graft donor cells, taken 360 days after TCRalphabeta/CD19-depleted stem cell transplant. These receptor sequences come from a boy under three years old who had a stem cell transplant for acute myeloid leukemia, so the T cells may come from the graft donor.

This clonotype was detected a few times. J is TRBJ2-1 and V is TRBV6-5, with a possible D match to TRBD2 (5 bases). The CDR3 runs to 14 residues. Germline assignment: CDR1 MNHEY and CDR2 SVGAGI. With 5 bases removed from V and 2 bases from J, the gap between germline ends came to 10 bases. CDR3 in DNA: TGTGCCAGCAGTAACCCGGGGACCTACAATGAGCAGTTCTTC. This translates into CASSNPGTYNEQFF.

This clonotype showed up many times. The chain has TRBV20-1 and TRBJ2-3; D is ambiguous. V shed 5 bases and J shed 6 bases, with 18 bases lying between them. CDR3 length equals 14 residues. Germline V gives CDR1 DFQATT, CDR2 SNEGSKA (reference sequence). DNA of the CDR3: TGCAGTGCTCGGCAAAGTGGGCGATTTGATACGCAGTATTTT. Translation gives CSARQSGRFDTQYF.

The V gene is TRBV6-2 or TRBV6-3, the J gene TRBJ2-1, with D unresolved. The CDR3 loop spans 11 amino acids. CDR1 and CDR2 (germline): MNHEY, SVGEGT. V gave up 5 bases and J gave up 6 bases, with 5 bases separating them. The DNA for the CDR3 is TGTGCCAGCAGTCAGACCAATGAGCAGTTCTTC. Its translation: CASSQTNEQFF.

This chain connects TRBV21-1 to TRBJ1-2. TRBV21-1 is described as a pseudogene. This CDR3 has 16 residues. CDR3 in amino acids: CASSKEFQRTICGYTF. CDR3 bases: TGTGCCAGCAGCAAAGAGTTCCAAAGGACGATATGTGGCTACACCTTC.

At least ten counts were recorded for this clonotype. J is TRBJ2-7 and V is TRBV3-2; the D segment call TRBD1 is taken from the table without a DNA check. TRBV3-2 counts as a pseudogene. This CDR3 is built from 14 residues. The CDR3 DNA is TGTGCCAGCAGCCGGGGAGACAGGGAAAACGAGCAGTACTTC. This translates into CASSRGDRENEQYF.

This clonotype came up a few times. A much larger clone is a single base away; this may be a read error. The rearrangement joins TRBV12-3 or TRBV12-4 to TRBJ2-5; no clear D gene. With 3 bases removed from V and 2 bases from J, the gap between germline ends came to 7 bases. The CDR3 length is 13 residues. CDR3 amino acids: CASSFNRQETQYF. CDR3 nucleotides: TGTGCCAGCAGTTTCAACAGACAAGAGACCCAGTACTTC.

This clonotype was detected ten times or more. The CDR3 spells CASSQGGGVEQFF. The CDR3 DNA reads as TGTGCCAGCAGCCAAGGAGGAGGGGTTGAGCAGTTCTTC. The chain combines TRBV7-9 with TRBJ2-1; possibly TRBD2 for D (6 bases). Between the trimmed V and J ends, which lost 5 bases and 9 bases, there was a span of 14 bases. The CDR3 consists of 13 residues. CDR1 is SEHNR and CDR2 is FQNEAQ in the germline V gene (reference sequence).

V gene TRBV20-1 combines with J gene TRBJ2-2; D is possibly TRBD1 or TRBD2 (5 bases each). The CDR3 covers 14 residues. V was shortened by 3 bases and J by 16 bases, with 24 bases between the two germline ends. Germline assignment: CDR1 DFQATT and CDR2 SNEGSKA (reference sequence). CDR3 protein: CSARREGALKVRFF. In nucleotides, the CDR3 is TGCAGTGCTAGGAGGGAAGGGGCCCTCAAAGTGCGGTTTTTT.

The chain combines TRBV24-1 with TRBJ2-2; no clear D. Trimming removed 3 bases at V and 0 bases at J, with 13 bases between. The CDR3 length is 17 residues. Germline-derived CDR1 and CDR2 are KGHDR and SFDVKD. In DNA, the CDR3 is TGTGCCACCAGTGATAGTCAGGTTCACGCGAACACCGGGGAGCTGTTTTTT. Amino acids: CATSDSQVHANTGELFF.

The CDR3 loop reads CASSPEGLAGASPYNEQFF. The CDR3 coding sequence is TGCGCCAGCAGCCCGGAGGGCCTAGCGGGGGCCTCTCCCTACAATGAGCAGTTCTTC. This chain uses TRBV5-1 with TRBJ2-1; 10 bases match TRBD2. This CDR3 spans 19 amino acids. Germline-derived CDR1 and CDR2 are SGHRS and YFSETQ. J was trimmed by 2 bases and V by 4 bases; bases with no gene match: 15.

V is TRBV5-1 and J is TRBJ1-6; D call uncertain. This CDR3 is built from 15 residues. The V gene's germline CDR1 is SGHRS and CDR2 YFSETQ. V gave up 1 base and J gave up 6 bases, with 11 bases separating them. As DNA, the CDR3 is TGCGCCAGCAGCTTGTCTCTACTGGTTAATTCACCCCTCCACTTT. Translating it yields CASSLSLLVNSPLHF.

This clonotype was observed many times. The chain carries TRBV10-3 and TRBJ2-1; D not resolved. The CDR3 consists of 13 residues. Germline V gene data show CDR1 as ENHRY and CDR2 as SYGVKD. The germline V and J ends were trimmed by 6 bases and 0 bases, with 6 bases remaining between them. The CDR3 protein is CAISPSSYNEQFF. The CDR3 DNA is TGTGCCATCAGCCCCAGCTCCTACAATGAGCAGTTCTTC.

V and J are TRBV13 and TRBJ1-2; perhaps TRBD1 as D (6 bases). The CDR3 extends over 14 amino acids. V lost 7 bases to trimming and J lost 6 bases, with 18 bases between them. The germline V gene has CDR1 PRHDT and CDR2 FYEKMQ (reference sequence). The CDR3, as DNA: TGTGCCAGCACCCCAACCCCGGGGGGGCATGGCTACACCTTC. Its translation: CASTPTPGGHGYTF.

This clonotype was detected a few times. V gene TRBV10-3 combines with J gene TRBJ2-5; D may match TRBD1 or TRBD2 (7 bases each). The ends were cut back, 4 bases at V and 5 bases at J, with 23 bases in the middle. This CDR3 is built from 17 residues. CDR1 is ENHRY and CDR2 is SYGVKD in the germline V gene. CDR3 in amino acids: CAISGIPRAQGGETQYF. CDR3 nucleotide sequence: TGTGCCATCAGTGGAATCCCGCGGGCGCAGGGGGGGGAGACCCAGTACTTC.

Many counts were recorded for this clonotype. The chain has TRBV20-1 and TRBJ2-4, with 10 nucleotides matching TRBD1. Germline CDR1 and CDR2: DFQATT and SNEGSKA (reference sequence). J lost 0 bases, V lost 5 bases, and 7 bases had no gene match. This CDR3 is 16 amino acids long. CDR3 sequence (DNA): TGCAGTGCTTCCCTCCGGACAGGGGGAGCCAAAAACATTCAGTACTTC. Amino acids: CSASLRTGGAKNIQYF.

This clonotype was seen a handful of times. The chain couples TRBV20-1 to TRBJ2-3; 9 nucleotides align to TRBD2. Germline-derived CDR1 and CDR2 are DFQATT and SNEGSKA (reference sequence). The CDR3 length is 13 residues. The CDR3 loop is CRSGGSSTDTQYF. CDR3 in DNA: TGCAGGAGCGGGGGGTCTAGCACAGATACGCAGTATTTT.

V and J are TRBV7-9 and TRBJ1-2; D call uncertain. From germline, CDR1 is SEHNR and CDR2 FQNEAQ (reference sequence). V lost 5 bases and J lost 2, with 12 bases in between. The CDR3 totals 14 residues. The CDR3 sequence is CASSHGQLNYGYTF. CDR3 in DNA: TGTGCCAGCAGCCACGGGCAGCTGAACTATGGCTACACCTTC.

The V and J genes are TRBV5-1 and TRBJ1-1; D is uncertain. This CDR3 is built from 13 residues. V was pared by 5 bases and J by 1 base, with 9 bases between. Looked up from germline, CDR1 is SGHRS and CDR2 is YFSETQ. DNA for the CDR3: TGCGCCAGCAGGATTGAGAGGAACACTGAAGCTTTCTTT. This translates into CASRIERNTEAFF.

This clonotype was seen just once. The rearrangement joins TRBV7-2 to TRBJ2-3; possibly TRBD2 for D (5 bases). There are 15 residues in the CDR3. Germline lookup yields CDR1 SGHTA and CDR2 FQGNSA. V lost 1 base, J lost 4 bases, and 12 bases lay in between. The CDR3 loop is CASSLESGGPDTQYF. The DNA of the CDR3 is TGTGCCAGCAGCTTAGAAAGCGGCGGTCCAGATACGCAGTATTTT.

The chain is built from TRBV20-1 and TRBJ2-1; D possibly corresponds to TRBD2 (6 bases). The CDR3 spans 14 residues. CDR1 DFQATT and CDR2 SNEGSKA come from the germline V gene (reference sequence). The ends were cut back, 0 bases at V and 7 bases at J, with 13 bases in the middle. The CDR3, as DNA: TGCAGTGCTAGAGATGTTCTAGCGTTTAATGAGCAGTTCTTC. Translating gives CSARDVLAFNEQFF.

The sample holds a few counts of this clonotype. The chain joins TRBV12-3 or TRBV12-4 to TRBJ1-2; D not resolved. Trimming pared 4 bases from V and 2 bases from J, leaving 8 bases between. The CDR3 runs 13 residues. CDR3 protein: CASSSLTNYGYTF. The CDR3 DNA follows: TGTGCCAGCAGTTCACTCACCAACTATGGCTACACCTTC.

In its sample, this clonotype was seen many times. Here the CDR3 DNA reads TGCAGCGTTGAACGCCGGGACAGGGGAAACGAGCAGTACTTC. It codes for CSVERRDRGNEQYF. The chain recombines TRBV29-1 with TRBJ2-7; 10 bases line up with TRBD1. Germline CDR1 is SQVTM and CDR2 is ANQGSEA. This CDR3 is 14 amino acids long. Germline trimming cut 2 bases from V and 5 bases from J; bases unmatched to any gene: 6.

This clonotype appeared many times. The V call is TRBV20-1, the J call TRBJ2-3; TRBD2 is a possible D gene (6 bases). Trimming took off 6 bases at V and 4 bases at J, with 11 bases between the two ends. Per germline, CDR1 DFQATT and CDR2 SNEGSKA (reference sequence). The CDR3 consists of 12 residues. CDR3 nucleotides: TGCAGTGCGACTAGTAGTTCAGATACGCAGTATTTT. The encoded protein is CSATSSSDTQYF.

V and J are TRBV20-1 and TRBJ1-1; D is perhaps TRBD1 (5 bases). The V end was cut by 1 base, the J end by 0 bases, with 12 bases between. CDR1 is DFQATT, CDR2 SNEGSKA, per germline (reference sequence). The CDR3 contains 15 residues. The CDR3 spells CSARVRGPLNTEAFF. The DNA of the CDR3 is TGCAGTGCTAGAGTGCGGGGCCCCTTGAACACTGAAGCTTTCTTT.

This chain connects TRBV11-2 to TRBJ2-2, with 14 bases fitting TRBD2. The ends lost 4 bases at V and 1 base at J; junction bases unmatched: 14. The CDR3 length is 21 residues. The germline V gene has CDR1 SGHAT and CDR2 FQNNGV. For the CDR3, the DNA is TGTGCCAGCAGCTACAAGCTTACTCCGGGACTAGCGGGGGAGAACACCGGGGAGCTGTTTTTT. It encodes CASSYKLTPGLAGENTGELFF.

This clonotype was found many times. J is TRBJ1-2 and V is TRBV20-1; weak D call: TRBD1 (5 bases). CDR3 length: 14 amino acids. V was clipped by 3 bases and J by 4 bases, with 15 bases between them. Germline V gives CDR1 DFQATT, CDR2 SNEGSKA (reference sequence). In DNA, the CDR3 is TGCAGTGCTAGTGGGCCCTTCGACAGCTATGGCTACACCTTC. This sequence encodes CSASGPFDSYGYTF.

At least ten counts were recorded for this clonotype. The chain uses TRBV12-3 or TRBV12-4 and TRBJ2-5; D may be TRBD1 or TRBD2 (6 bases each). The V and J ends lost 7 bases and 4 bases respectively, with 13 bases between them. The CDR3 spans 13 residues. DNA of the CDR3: TGTGCCAGCATCAAATGGGGGGCAGAGACCCAGTACTTC. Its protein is CASIKWGAETQYF.

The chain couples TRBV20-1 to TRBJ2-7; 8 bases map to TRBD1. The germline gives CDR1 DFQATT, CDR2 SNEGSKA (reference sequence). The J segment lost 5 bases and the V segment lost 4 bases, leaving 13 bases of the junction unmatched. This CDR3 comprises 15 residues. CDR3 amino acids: CSATEEPGGWDEQYF. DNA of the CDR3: TGCAGTGCTACCGAGGAACCAGGGGGCTGGGACGAGCAGTACTTC.

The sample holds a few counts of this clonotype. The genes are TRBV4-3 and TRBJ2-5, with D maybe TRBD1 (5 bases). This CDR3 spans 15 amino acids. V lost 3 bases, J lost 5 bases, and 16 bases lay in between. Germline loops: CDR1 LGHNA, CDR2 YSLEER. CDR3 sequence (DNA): TGCGCCAGCAGCCAGGGGCCAGGGATTTTCGAGACCCAGTACTTC. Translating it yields CASSQGPGIFETQYF.

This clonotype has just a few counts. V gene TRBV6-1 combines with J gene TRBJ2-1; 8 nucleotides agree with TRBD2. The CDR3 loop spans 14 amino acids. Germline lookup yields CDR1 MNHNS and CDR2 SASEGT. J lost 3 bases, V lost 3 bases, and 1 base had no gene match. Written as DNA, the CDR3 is TGTGCCAGCAGTGATGCGGGGGGCTACAATGAGCAGTTCTTC. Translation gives CASSDAGGYNEQFF.